This T cell receptor (beta chain) stems from a study of blood T cell repertoires in COVID-19. At the level of the study: The United States, Italy and Spain were the sources of the acute and convalescent COVID-19 samples. T cells, B-cell-depleted T cells, or PBMCs supplied cDNA or gDNA.

Looked up from germline, CDR1 is SGHTA and CDR2 is FQGNSA. The CDR3 runs 17 residues. V was clipped by 2 bases and J by 1 base, with 15 bases between them. Assay: immunoSEQ multiplex PCR; the TCRdb copy retains only in-frame clones and omits some. Of about 330,000 clones in the sample, approximately 88% are singletons; the top ten hold 4%. Sequenced sample: peripheral blood. J is TRBJ1-3 and V is TRBV7-2; D perhaps matches TRBD1 (5 bases). This receptor was obtained from a woman aged 45-65 years with active or convalescent COVID-19. The CDR3 DNA reads TGTGCCAGCAGCTTAAGGGTGGGGGGTTTATCTGGAAACACCATATATTTT. Its translation is CASSLRVGGLSGNTIYF. Filled out from reference TRBV7-2 and TRBJ1-3, the complete variable domain reads GAGVSQSPSNKVTEKGKDVELRCDPISGHTALYWYRQSLGQGLEFLIYFQGNSAPDKSGLPSDRFSAERTGGSVSTLTIQRTQQEDSAVYLCASSLRVGGLSGNTIYFGEGSWLTVV.